Below are 31 T cell receptor beta chains sequenced from a single sample in a study of CD8 T cells in Susac syndrome. Random hexamers served to reverse transcribe about 0.45 to 1 ug RNA. TCRdb analysed the immunoSEQ multiplex PCR reads with MiXCR anew, one entry per CDR3 protein. The table includes approximately 80,000 distinct CDR3 sequences, roughly nine tenths detected once. The sample was CD8+ T cells from PBMCs. The receptors were gathered from a human donor with multiple sclerosis.

The V gene is TRBV6-6, the J gene TRBJ2-2, with 9 bases fitting TRBD1. Germline CDR1 reads MNHNY; CDR2 reads SVGAGI (reference sequence). CDR3 length equals 15 residues. Trimming cost V 2 bases and J 7 bases; bases outside gene matches: 5. The CDR3 coding sequence is TGTGCCAGCAGTTACGGGACAGGGTATTTCGGGGAGCTGTTTTTT. Translated: CASSYGTGYFGELFF.

V usage is TRBV19 and J usage is TRBJ2-2; weak D call: TRBD1 (6 bases). Trimming left V 9 bases short and J 6 bases short, with 11 bases between. CDR3 length: 12 amino acids. CDR1 and CDR2 (germline): LNHDA, SQIVND (reference sequence). The CDR3 sequence is CASQQGAGELFF. DNA for the CDR3: TGTGCCAGCCAACAGGGCGCCGGGGAGCTGTTTTTT.

V gene TRBV28 combines with J gene TRBJ1-3, with 8 bases lining up with TRBD1. Germline-derived CDR1 and CDR2 are MDHEN and SYDVKM. The CDR3 totals 17 residues. V dropped 5 bases and J dropped 3; count of bases not matched to a gene: 12. CDR3 DNA: TGTGCCAGCAGTCCCTCCCCGTGGACAGGGATTGGAAACACCATATATTTT. Its protein product is CASSPSPWTGIGNTIYF.

The V call is TRBV10-3, the J call TRBJ2-1; 9 bases fit TRBD1. Germline CDR1 is ENHRY and CDR2 is SYGVKD. The J segment lost 5 bases and the V segment lost 4 bases, leaving 15 bases of the junction unmatched. This CDR3 is 18 amino acids long. The CDR3 DNA reads TGTGCCATCAGTGGATCGGGGTCACCCGGGACAGGGAACAATGAGCAGTTCTTC. It encodes CAISGSGSPGTGNNEQFF.

The chain joins TRBV29-1 to TRBJ1-2; D gene unclear. Trimming cost V 7 bases and J 0 bases, with 18 bases left between them. CDR1 and CDR2 (germline): SQVTM, ANQGSEA. This CDR3 is built from 15 residues. The CDR3 DNA sequence: TGCAGCGGTGGGCCCGGGGAAGGGACTAACTATGGCTACACCTTC. Protein: CSGGPGEGTNYGYTF.

The chain joins TRBV2 to TRBJ1-2; 8 bases are shared with TRBD1. V trimming: 2 bases; J trimming: 7 bases; junction bases outside the gene matches: 12. Germline V CDR1 and CDR2: SNHLY, FYNNEI. This CDR3 spans 16 amino acids. CDR3 region: CASSELAIQGAAGYTF. CDR3 sequence (DNA): TGTGCCAGCAGTGAATTGGCGATCCAGGGGGCGGCTGGCTACACCTTC.

This chain joins TRBV4-3 and TRBJ2-7, with 10 bases lining up with TRBD1. The germline V gene encodes CDR1 LGHNA and CDR2 YSLEER. Trimming removed 0 bases from V and 0 bases from J; junction bases left unmatched: 8. The CDR3 loop spans 18 amino acids. The CDR3 nucleotides are TGCGCCAGCAGCCAAGAGGGAGGAGGGACAGGGGTCTCCTACGAGCAGTACTTC. It encodes CASSQEGGGTGVSYEQYF.

This chain connects TRBV6-5 to TRBJ1-3, with 8 bases aligning to TRBD1. Trimming at V came to 0 bases and at J to 1 base, leaving 5 bases not matched to a gene. The germline V gene encodes CDR1 MNHEY and CDR2 SVGAGI. There are 17 residues in the CDR3. Written as DNA, the CDR3 is TGTGCCAGCAGTTACTCGGGGACAGGTCTTTCTGGAAACACCATATATTTT. Translation gives CASSYSGTGLSGNTIYF.

CDR3 residues: CAREGTGANVLTF. CDR3 bases: TGTGCCAGAGAGGGGACTGGGGCCAACGTCCTGACTTTC. The rearrangement uses TRBV6-2 or TRBV6-3 and TRBJ2-6; possibly TRBD1 or TRBD2 for D (5 bases each). Germline CDR1 reads MNHEY; CDR2 reads SVGEGT. Trimming removed 9 bases from V and 2 bases from J, with 8 bases in between. The CDR3 is 13 residues long.

This chain joins TRBV7-9 and TRBJ2-1; perhaps TRBD2 as D (6 bases). V dropped 6 bases and J dropped 6 bases, with 12 bases sitting between them. Per germline, CDR1 SEHNR and CDR2 FQNEAQ (reference sequence). The CDR3 contains 13 residues. The CDR3 spells CASSLSGFNEQFF. CDR3 bases: TGTGCCAGCAGTCTTAGCGGCTTCAATGAGCAGTTCTTC.

The gene calls are TRBV27 and TRBJ1-6; D gene unclear. This CDR3 region has 17 residues. Germline CDR1 reads MNHEY; CDR2 reads SMNVEV (reference sequence). Trimming took off 0 bases at V and 0 bases at J, with 9 bases between the two ends. This chain's CDR3 is CASSLSSPSSYNSPLHF. The DNA of the CDR3 is TGTGCCAGCAGTTTATCGTCTCCCAGCTCCTATAATTCACCCCTCCACTTT.

V gene TRBV7-9 combines with J gene TRBJ1-2; possibly TRBD1 for D (5 bases). Germline values: CDR1 SEHNR, CDR2 FQNEAQ (reference sequence). This CDR3 is 14 amino acids long. Trimming shortened V by 4 bases and J by 1 base, and 10 bases separated the two germline ends. CDR3 loop: CASSSGTLNYGYTF. CDR3 nucleotides: TGTGCCAGCAGCTCGGGGACTCTTAACTATGGCTACACCTTC.

This chain links TRBV5-1 with TRBJ2-3; D might be TRBD1 or TRBD2, each matching 5 bases. Trimming cost V 3 bases and J 2 bases, with 13 bases left between them. The CDR3 has 15 amino acids. The germline gives CDR1 SGHRS, CDR2 YFSETQ. The CDR3 sequence is CASSSPKGPTDTQYF. In DNA, the CDR3 is TGCGCCAGCAGCTCCCCAAAGGGACCCACAGATACGCAGTATTTT.

The chain has TRBV12-3 or TRBV12-4 and TRBJ1-5; 7 bases agree with TRBD1. The CDR3 runs 17 residues. V lost 4 bases to trimming and J lost 5 bases; unmatched junction nucleotides: 14. CDR3 in amino acids: CASSSTPDRHQDQPQHF. CDR3 DNA sequence: TGTGCCAGCAGTTCCACGCCGGACAGGCATCAGGATCAGCCCCAGCATTTT.

CDR3 nucleotide sequence: TGTGCCAGCAGTTTCTCCGGGGAAGGGAGTGAGCAGTTCTTC. Residues: CASSFSGEGSEQFF. V is TRBV27 and J is TRBJ2-1, with D perhaps matching TRBD2 (5 bases). There are 14 residues in the CDR3. Germline V gene data show CDR1 as MNHEY and CDR2 as SMNVEV (reference sequence). V was clipped by 3 bases and J by 9 bases, with 15 bases between them.

This chain uses TRBV5-4 with TRBJ2-3; D call uncertain. The CDR3 has 12 amino acids. CDR1 and CDR2 from the germline V gene are SGHNT and YYREEE (reference sequence). V was shortened by 2 bases and J by 5 bases, with 6 bases between the two germline ends. In DNA, the CDR3 is TGTGCCAGCAGCTTTATCAGAGATACGCAGTATTTT. It encodes CASSFIRDTQYF. Using reference TRBV5-4 and TRBJ2-3 for the parts outside the CDR3, the full variable domain is ETGVTQSPTHLIKTRGQQVTLRCSSQSGHNTVSWYQQALGQGPQFIFQYYREEENGRGNFPPRFSGLQFPNYSSELNVNALELDDSALYLCASSFIRDTQYFGPGTRLTVL.

The V and J genes are TRBV9 and TRBJ2-7; D gene uncertain. Germline values: CDR1 SGDLS, CDR2 YYNGEE. Trimming stripped 0 bases from V and 2 bases from J, with 9 bases between. The CDR3 runs 14 residues. The CDR3 DNA reads as TGTGCCAGCAGCGTAGTGGGCGGAACCTACGAGCAGTACTTC. Translated: CASSVVGGTYEQYF.

This chain connects TRBV24-1 to TRBJ2-1, with 8 bases fitting TRBD1. The germline V gene encodes CDR1 KGHDR and CDR2 SFDVKD. CDR3 length: 16 amino acids. V lost 5 bases, J lost 5 bases, and 10 bases stayed unmatched. This CDR3 is CATSGDRGELDNEQFF. CDR3 DNA: TGTGCCACCAGTGGAGACAGGGGCGAACTAGACAATGAGCAGTTCTTC.

This clonotype appeared a few times. The gene calls are TRBV7-9 and TRBJ2-7; TRBD2 matches at 9 bases. CDR3 length equals 16 residues. The V and J ends lost 3 bases and 3 bases, in that order; junction bases with no gene match: 9. Per germline, CDR1 SEHNR and CDR2 FQNEAQ (reference sequence). The CDR3 DNA follows: TGTGCCAGCAGCTTGGTGCGGGGGGGAGATGTCTACGAGCAGTACTTC. This translates into CASSLVRGGDVYEQYF.

V is TRBV28 and J is TRBJ1-5, with a possible D match to TRBD1 (5 bases). V was clipped by 5 bases and J by 1 base, with 9 bases between them. Germline-derived CDR1 and CDR2 are MDHEN and SYDVKM. The CDR3 length is 14 residues. Here the CDR3 DNA reads TGTGCCAGCAGTACCGGGGGGAGCAATCAGCCCCAGCATTTT. This codes for CASSTGGSNQPQHF.

The chain has TRBV14 and TRBJ2-3; 10 nucleotides align to TRBD2. The CDR3 consists of 16 residues. Trimming cost V 4 bases and J 5 bases; bases outside gene matches: 9. The germline CDR1 and CDR2 sequences are SGHDN and FVKESK. The CDR3 protein is CASSLYLAGVLDTQYF. As DNA, the CDR3 is TGTGCCAGCAGCCTCTATCTAGCGGGAGTGTTAGATACGCAGTATTTT.

J is TRBJ1-5 and V is TRBV19; 7 bases line up with TRBD1. Germline V CDR1 and CDR2: LNHDA, SQIVND (reference sequence). The length of the CDR3 is 13 residues. The ends lost 10 bases at V and 6 bases at J; junction bases unmatched: 9. The CDR3 region has the DNA TGTGCCACCGCTGGACAGGTTGGTCAGCCCCAGCATTTT. Translated: CATAGQVGQPQHF.

V is TRBV7-6 and J is TRBJ2-1; no clear D gene. Germline CDR1 reads SGHVS; CDR2 reads FNYEAQ. The CDR3 extends over 13 amino acids. Trimming removed 1 base at V and 9 bases at J, with 10 bases between. CDR3 protein: CASSLGLGIEQFF. CDR3 sequence (DNA): TGTGCCAGCAGCTTAGGGCTGGGGATTGAGCAGTTCTTC.

The chain recombines TRBV28 with TRBJ2-5; maybe TRBD1 (5 bases). Per the germline V gene, CDR1 is MDHEN and CDR2 is SYDVKM. V shed 6 bases and J shed 0 bases, with 11 bases lying between them. CDR3 size: 14 residues. The CDR3 sequence: CASRAGLYQETQYF. DNA of the CDR3: TGTGCCAGCAGGGCAGGGCTGTACCAAGAGACCCAGTACTTC.

The V call is TRBV6-2 or TRBV6-3, the J call TRBJ2-7; D is ambiguous. Germline-derived CDR1 and CDR2 are MNHEY and SVGEGT. The CDR3 totals 13 residues. V lost 7 bases and J 3 bases, leaving 13 bases between the germline ends. The DNA of the CDR3 is TGTGCCAGCACTTCCCTCCTTGGCTACGAGCAGTACTTC. This gives the protein CASTSLLGYEQYF.

The V call is TRBV5-5, the J call TRBJ1-1; D remains unclear. Trimming took off 2 bases at V and 8 bases at J, with 10 bases between the two ends. The germline CDR1 and CDR2 sequences are SGHKS and YYEKEE (reference sequence). The CDR3 spans 12 residues. CDR3 bases: TGTGCCAGCAGCTTCACTGGACTAGAAGCTTTCTTT. Amino acids: CASSFTGLEAFF. Looking up the rest from reference TRBV5-5 and TRBJ1-1 gives the full variable domain: DAGVTQSPTHLIKTRGQQVTLRCSPISGHKSVSWYQQVLGQGPQFIFQYYEKEERGRGNFPDRFSARQFPNYSSELNVNALLLGDSALYLCASSFTGLEAFFGQGTRLTVV.

Here the CDR3 reads CASSEVWYEQYF. In DNA, the CDR3 is TGTGCCAGCTCCGAAGTTTGGTACGAGCAGTACTTC. J is TRBJ2-7 and V is TRBV6-2 or TRBV6-3; no definite D call. Germline CDR1 and CDR2: MNHEY and SVGEGT. The length of the CDR3 is 12 residues. V lost 8 bases and J lost 4, with 12 bases in between.

The chain is built from TRBV28 and TRBJ2-7; D unclear. The V gene lost 6 bases and the J gene lost 3 bases, with 9 bases spanning the gap. The CDR3 spans 12 residues. CDR1 and CDR2 from the germline V gene are MDHEN and SYDVKM. This CDR3 is CASSFDNYEQYF. In DNA form, the CDR3 reads TGTGCCAGCAGCTTCGATAACTACGAGCAGTACTTC.

V gene TRBV28 combines with J gene TRBJ2-2; D ambiguous. Per the germline V gene, CDR1 is MDHEN and CDR2 is SYDVKM. The CDR3 extends over 13 amino acids. Trimming stripped 6 bases from V and 4 bases from J, with 9 bases between. CDR3 sequence (DNA): TGTGCCAGCAGCCCGAGGCCCACCGGGGAGCTGTTTTTT. Translating gives CASSPRPTGELFF.

CDR3 protein: CASSNRGTGLEQYF. In nucleotides, the CDR3 is TGTGCCAGTAGTAATAGGGGGACAGGTCTCGAGCAGTACTTC. V is TRBV19 and J is TRBJ2-7, with 8 nucleotides matching TRBD1. Germline V gives CDR1 LNHDA, CDR2 SQIVND (reference sequence). The CDR3 covers 14 residues. V was pared by 4 bases and J by 6 bases, with 8 bases of the junction left unmatched.

A few counts support this clonotype. The genes are TRBV6-5 and TRBJ2-1; 11 bases match TRBD2. This CDR3 contains 15 residues. CDR1 is MNHEY and CDR2 is SVGAGI in the germline V gene. J gave up 4 bases and V 4 bases, and 3 bases lay outside the gene matches. The CDR3 loop reads CASSLTSGAYNEQFF. CDR3 nucleotide sequence: TGTGCCAGCAGTTTGACTAGCGGGGCATACAATGAGCAGTTCTTC.